This T cell receptor (beta chain) was captured in a study of blood T cell repertoires in COVID-19. CDR3 length: 19 amino acids. V shed 3 bases, J shed 2 bases, and the junction held 16 bases outside the gene matches. The germline V gene has CDR1 GTSNPN and CDR2 SVGIG (reference sequence). The table came from immunoSEQ multiplex PCR; TCRdb's copy has only in-frame clones and leaves some out. The table records approximately 300,000 clones, about 90% of them present only once. Sequenced: peripheral blood. This clonotype was obtained from a woman aged 35 to 49 with COVID-19, enrolled during active disease. The rearrangement uses TRBV30 and TRBJ1-3, with 10 bases aligning to TRBD1. CDR3 DNA sequence: TGTGCCTGGAGCGCGGACAGGGGGAGCTTTTTTTCGCCTGGAAACACCATATATTTT. It translates to CAWSADRGSFFSPGNTIYF. The whole variable domain, remainder taken from reference TRBV30 and TRBJ1-3, is SQTIHQWPATLVQPVGSPLSLECTVEGTSNPNLYWYRQAAGRGLQLLFYSVGIGQISSEVPQNLSASRPQDRQFILSSKKLLLSDSGFYLCAWSADRGSFFSPGNTIYFGEGSWLTVV.